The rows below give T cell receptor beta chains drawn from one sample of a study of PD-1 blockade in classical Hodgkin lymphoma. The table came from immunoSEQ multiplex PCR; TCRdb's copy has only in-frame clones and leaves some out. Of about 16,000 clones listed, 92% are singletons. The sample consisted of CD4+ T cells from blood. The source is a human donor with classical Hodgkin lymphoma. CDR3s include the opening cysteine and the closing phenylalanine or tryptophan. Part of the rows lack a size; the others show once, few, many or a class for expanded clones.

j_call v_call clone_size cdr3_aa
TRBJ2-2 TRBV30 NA CAWSVYDAGELFF
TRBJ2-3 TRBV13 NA CASSLLSDTQYF
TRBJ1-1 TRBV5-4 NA CASSTRDRGLNTEAFF
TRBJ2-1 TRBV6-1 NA CASSELSSGRVEQFF
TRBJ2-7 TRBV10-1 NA CASSPGRNYEQYF
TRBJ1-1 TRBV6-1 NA CASSIWEGTEAFF
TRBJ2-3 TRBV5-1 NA CASSLADRLDGDTQYF
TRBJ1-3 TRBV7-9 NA CASSAGGYSGNTIYF
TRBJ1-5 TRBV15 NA CATSRTWDSNQPQHF
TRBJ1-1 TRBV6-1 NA CASSPRQGVTEAFF
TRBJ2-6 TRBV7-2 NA CASSLTASGANVLTF
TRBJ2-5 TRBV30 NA CAWTPSGAGETQYF
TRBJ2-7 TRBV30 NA CAWTRSVNSYEQYF
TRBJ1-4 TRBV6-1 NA CASSVGTASEKLFF
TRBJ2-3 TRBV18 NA CASSPNSGGDTQYF
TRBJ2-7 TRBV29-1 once CSVGGGTSGRGQYF
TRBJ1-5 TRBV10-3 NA CAISELQGNNQPQHF
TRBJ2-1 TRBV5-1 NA CASSLGDLSQFF
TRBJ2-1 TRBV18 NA CASSPPRDRLNEQFF
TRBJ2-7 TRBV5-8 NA CASSPEWVGYEQYF
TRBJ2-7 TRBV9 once CASSVAVAGLEQYF
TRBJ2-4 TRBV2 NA CASTAPGLVQYF
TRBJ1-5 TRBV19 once CASMGQTGGNQPQHF
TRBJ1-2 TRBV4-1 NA CASSQTLSTGGRGYTF
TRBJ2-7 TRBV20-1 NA CSASDRYEQYF
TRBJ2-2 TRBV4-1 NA CASTRDSEKRATGELFF
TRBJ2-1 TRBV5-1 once CASSPGTGVEQFF
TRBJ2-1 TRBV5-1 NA CASSFGSYNEQFF
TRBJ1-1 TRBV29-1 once CSVVRPAEAFF
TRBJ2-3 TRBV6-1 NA CASRTPADTQYF
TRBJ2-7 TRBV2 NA CASSVTGAHHEQYF
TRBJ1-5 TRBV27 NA CASSIPGQGRRSNQPQHF
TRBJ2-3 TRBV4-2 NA CASSQEDPGISGDTQYF
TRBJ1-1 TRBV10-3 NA CAISDSAGGNSGAFF
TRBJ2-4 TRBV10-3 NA CAISVGREDIQYF
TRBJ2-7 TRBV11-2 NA CASSLGSSPRYEQYF
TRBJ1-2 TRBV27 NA CASSLSGSRGYTF
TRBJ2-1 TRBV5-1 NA CASSPTQGMGSYNEQFF
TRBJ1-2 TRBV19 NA CASSSMVGYGYTF
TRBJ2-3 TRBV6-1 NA CASSALTGSTDTQYF
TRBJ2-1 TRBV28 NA CASSFVAYTSYNEQFF
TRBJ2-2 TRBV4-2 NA CASSQHQDGELFF
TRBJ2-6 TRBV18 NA CASSHGTDPFGANVLTF